The clone carrying this T cell receptor (beta chain) appeared a single time. What it binds is unknown. This entry comes from a study of cytomegalovirus exposure and HLA in healthy donors. The PCR made use of 60 Vbeta and 13 Jbeta primers. Measured with immunoSEQ multiplex PCR; TCRdb has only the in-frame clones, and not every one. The sample records around 100,000 clones, around four fifths being singletons. General observations from the study: Most TCR beta V segments were productive about 87% or about 30% of the time in an earlier analysis.

This CDR3 is built from 14 residues. Trimming pared 2 bases from V and 2 bases from J, leaving 7 bases between. In germline, CDR1 is SGHRS, CDR2 YFSETQ. The J gene is TRBJ1-4, the V gene TRBV5-1; D not resolved. This TCR came from a man aged 25-45 years in good health and CMV-seronegative. The sample was PBMCs. The CDR3 nucleotides read TGCGCCAGCAGCTTTGCAGGTACTAATGAAAAACTGTTTTTT. As protein: CASSFAGTNEKLFF.